These 5 T cell receptor beta chains share one sample of origin, sequenced in a study of human thymus T cells (dated by TCRdb to 2020 to 2022). The method behind the library was the immunoSEQ multiplex PCR assay. Imported from immuneACCESS, the table was reduced by TCRdb to in-frame sequences with V and J called. These copies leave out some clones; in studies compared against another copy, an unresolved V gene accounts for under half, and the cause of the remainder is not known. The sample includes 100,000 to 150,000 clones, with 90% to 95% observed a single time. Jointly, the top ten make up around 0.025% of the sample. Thymus tissue was obtained as surgical resects removed during corrective cardiac surgery. Sequencing was carried out using thymus tissue. These receptor sequences come from a boy younger than two with a congenital heart defect but otherwise immunologically healthy.

The chain joins TRBV28 to TRBJ1-3, with D perhaps matching TRBD1 (6 bases). CDR1 is MDHEN, CDR2 SYDVKM, per germline. This CDR3 contains 14 residues. With 4 bases removed from V and 2 bases from J, the gap between germline ends came to 9 bases. This chain's CDR3 is CASSSRGAGNTIYF. The DNA for the CDR3 is TGTGCCAGCAGTTCCAGGGGAGCTGGAAACACCATATATTTT.

CDR3 residues: CASSQALAGVDGTEAFF. The CDR3 region has the DNA TGCGCCAGCAGCCAAGCTCTTGCAGGGGTGGACGGCACTGAAGCTTTCTTT. V and J are TRBV4-3 and TRBJ1-1; D is possibly TRBD1 (6 bases). The length of the CDR3 is 17 residues. The ends were cut back, 1 base at V and 4 bases at J, with 19 bases in the middle. CDR1 and CDR2 (germline): LGHNA, YSLEER.

The chain links TRBV5-8 to TRBJ1-5; D gene unclear. Trimming left V 0 bases short and J 0 bases short, with 10 bases between. This CDR3 comprises 16 residues. The germline V gene encodes CDR1 SGHTS and CDR2 YDEGEE. CDR3 in amino acids: CASSLARENSNQPQHF. CDR3 DNA sequence: TGTGCCAGCAGCTTGGCTCGTGAGAATAGCAATCAGCCCCAGCATTTT.

This rearrangement joins TRBV5-1 to TRBJ2-1; a possible D gene is TRBD1 (6 bases). The germline V gene has CDR1 SGHRS and CDR2 YFSETQ. The CDR3 runs 18 residues. V was trimmed by 4 bases and J by 0 bases, leaving 20 bases between them. The CDR3 sequence: CASSGRDNRISSYNEQFF. In nucleotides, the CDR3 is TGCGCCAGCAGCGGCCGGGACAACCGAATTAGCTCCTACAATGAGCAGTTCTTC.

The CDR3: CASSSAGGGASGYTF. The CDR3 bases are TGTGCCAGCAGCTCCGCGGGGGGAGGGGCGAGTGGCTACACCTTC. This chain links TRBV7-2 with TRBJ1-2; D is perhaps TRBD1 (5 bases). CDR1 is SGHTA, CDR2 FQGNSA, per germline. This CDR3 spans 15 amino acids. Trimming removed 4 bases at V and 7 bases at J, with 19 bases between.